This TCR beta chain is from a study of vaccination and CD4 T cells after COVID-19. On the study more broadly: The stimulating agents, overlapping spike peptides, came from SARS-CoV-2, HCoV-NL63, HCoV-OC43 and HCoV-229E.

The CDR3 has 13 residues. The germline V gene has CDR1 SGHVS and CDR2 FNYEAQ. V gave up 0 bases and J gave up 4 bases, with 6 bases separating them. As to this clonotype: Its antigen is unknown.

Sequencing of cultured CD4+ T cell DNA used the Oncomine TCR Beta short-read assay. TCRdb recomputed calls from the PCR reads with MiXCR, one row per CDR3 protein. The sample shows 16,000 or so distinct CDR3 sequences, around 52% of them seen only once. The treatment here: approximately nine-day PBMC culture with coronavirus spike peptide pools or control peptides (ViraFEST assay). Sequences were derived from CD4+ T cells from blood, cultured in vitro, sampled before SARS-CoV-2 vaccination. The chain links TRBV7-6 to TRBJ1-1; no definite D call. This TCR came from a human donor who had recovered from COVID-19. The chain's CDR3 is CASSLAVGTEAFF. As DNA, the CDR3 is TGTGCCAGCAGCTTAGCGGTGGGCACTGAAGCTTTCTTT.